A selection of T cell receptor beta chains follows, all from one sample in a study of blood T cell repertoires in COVID-19. The assay was immunoSEQ multiplex PCR, and TCRdb's table has in-frame clones only and misses some. The data show over 250,000 clones, about 68% seen once. Sample: peripheral blood. The receptors here all came from an elderly woman with acute or convalescent COVID-19. The CDR3 runs from the conserved cysteine through the conserved F or W. The order of the fields is J gene, D gene, clone size, V gene, CDR3 DNA, CDR3 protein. The D gene is left open where the match is weak. For some rows the clone size is stated as once, few or many, or as a class when expanded; others skip it.

TRBJ2-3 | TRBD1 | . | TRBV9 | TGTGCCAGCAGCGAAAGCACAACAGGGGGAGATACGCAGTATTTT | CASSESTTGGDTQYF
TRBJ2-1 | . | . | TRBV2 | TGTGCCAGCAGTGACCAGGTATCATGGCAGTTCTTC | CASSDQVSWQFF
TRBJ1-1 | . | . | TRBV6-2/TRBV6-3 | TGTGCCAGCAGCCACGGGGGGGCTGCGGACACTGAAGCTTTCTTT | CASSHGGAADTEAFF
TRBJ2-7 | . | few | TRBV7-9 | TGTGCCAGCAGTCGGCAGGGCAACTATTACGAGCAGTACTTC | CASSRQGNYYEQYF
TRBJ2-7 | TRBD1 | . | TRBV7-9 | TGTGCCAGCAGCCTCAATACCGGGACAGGGACTATGCAGTACTTC | CASSLNTGTGTMQYF
TRBJ1-1 | . | once | TRBV4-2 | TGTGCCAGCAGCCAAGAAAGGAGGGGTAAGGCTGAAGCTTTCTTT | CASSQERRGKAEAFF
TRBJ1-1 | . | once | TRBV12-3/TRBV12-4 | TGTGCCAGCAGCGTGACAGGGAACACTGAAGCTTTCTTT | CASSVTGNTEAFF
TRBJ1-2 | TRBD1 | . | TRBV5-1 | TGCGCCAGCAGCTTGCAAGGACAGGACAATGGCTACACCTTC | CASSLQGQDNGYTF
TRBJ1-1 | TRBD1 | few | TRBV10-3 | TGTGCCATCAAGCCCAACAGGGGTGGTGAAGCTTTCTTT | CAIKPNRGGEAFF
TRBJ1-1 | . | . | TRBV24-1 | TGTGCCACCAGTGGAGAACCGAACACTGAAGCTTTCTTT | CATSGEPNTEAFF
TRBJ2-5 | . | . | TRBV5-1 | TGCGCCAGCAGCTTGGGAGCGGCGTGGGAGACCCAGTACTTC | CASSLGAAWETQYF
TRBJ1-1 | . | once | TRBV28 | TGTGCCAGCACTTTTATGAACATGAACACTGAAGCTTTCTTT | CASTFMNMNTEAFF
TRBJ2-1 | TRBD2 | . | TRBV7-9 | TGTGCCAGCAGCTTAGTCGGGGCGGGAGGGCAGCGTGAGCAGTTCTTC | CASSLVGAGGQREQFF
TRBJ1-4 | . | once | TRBV20-1 | TGCAGTGCTAGTAAGGGGAGGTCTAATGAAAAACTGTTTTTT | CSASKGRSNEKLFF
TRBJ1-1 | . | . | TRBV12-2 | TGTGCAAGTCGCGGTCATTGTGTCATTGGCCACATGAACACTGAAGCTTTCTTT | CASRGHCVIGHMNTEAFF
TRBJ1-6 | . | once | TRBV4-1 | TGCGCCAGCAGCCAAGAGGCACAGGGTAGGAATTCACCCCTCCACTTT | CASSQEAQGRNSPLHF
TRBJ1-2 | . | . | TRBV11-2 | TGTGCCAGCAGCTTAGATGGGCAGCCTTATGGCTACACCTTC | CASSLDGQPYGYTF
TRBJ1-2 | TRBD1 | . | TRBV29-1 | TGCAGCGTCGACAGGGGGTCGGTTGGCTACACCTTC | CSVDRGSVGYTF
TRBJ2-7 | . | . | TRBV27 | TGTGCCAGCAGTTTATTGGGGGGGGCTGGGGACGAGCAGTACTTC | CASSLLGGAGDEQYF
TRBJ1-6 | . | . | TRBV7-9 | TGTGCCAGCAGCTTAACGGCAGGGAATTCACCCCTCCACTTT | CASSLTAGNSPLHF
TRBJ1-1 | . | . | TRBV12-3/TRBV12-4 | TGTGCCAGCAGGCGACAGGAAAACACTGAAGCTTTCTTT | CASRRQENTEAFF
TRBJ1-3 | . | . | TRBV21-1 | TGTGCCAGCAGCAGGGACAGGGCCATCTCTGGAAACACCATATATTTT | CASSRDRAISGNTIYF
TRBJ2-1 | TRBD1 | . | TRBV5-6 | TGTGCCAGCAAGTTTCGGACAGGGATCTACAATGAGCAGTTCTTC | CASKFRTGIYNEQFF
TRBJ1-1 | . | . | TRBV5-4 | TGTGCCAGCAGCCCTGGGGGCGGGAACACTGAAGCTTTCTTT | CASSPGGGNTEAFF
TRBJ2-7 | . | . | TRBV7-9 | TGTGCCAGCAGCTCTCAAACACCCTACGAGCAGTACTTC | CASSSQTPYEQYF
TRBJ2-7 | . | . | TRBV6-6 | TGTGCCAGCAGTTACGGAGGGACTTATTACGAGCAGTACTTC | CASSYGGTYYEQYF
TRBJ2-1 | TRBD2 | few | TRBV29-1 | TGCAGCGTTGAGGGACTAGCGGGGGCCCTAAGCTCCTACAATGAGCAGTTCTTC | CSVEGLAGALSSYNEQFF
TRBJ1-2 | . | once | TRBV12-3/TRBV12-4 | TGTGCCAGCAGTTTTTTTTCCGTAGCCGGCTACACCTTC | CASSFFSVAGYTF
TRBJ2-1 | TRBD2 | many | TRBV5-1 | TGCGCCAGCAGCTTCGCTAGCGGATACAATGAGCAGTTCTTC | CASSFASGYNEQFF
TRBJ1-1 | TRBD1 | . | TRBV5-1 | TGCGCCAGCAGCTTTGACAGGGTAACTGAAGCTTTCTTT | CASSFDRVTEAFF
TRBJ1-6 | . | . | TRBV7-9 | TGTGCCAGCAGCTACTACAGGCAAAATTCACCCCTCCACTTT | CASSYYRQNSPLHF
TRBJ1-1 | . | . | TRBV10-3 | TGTGCCATCAGTGAGTCCAGGGGTCGAGCTTTCTTT | CAISESRGRAFF
TRBJ2-5 | . | . | TRBV29-1 | TGCAGCGTTGCTGAGAACCAAGAGACCCAGTACTTC | CSVAENQETQYF